What follows are 23 T cell receptor beta chains derived from one specimen sequenced in a study of T cells in Graves' hyperthyroidism and ophthalmopathy (dated by TCRdb to about 2019). Receptor amplification or capture employed multiplex PCR. For sequencing, an Illumina HiSeq 2000 was employed. TCR beta CDR3 regions were amplified from RNA transcripts. The first round of RT-PCR for the TCR CDR3 was performed with the HTBI primer set and the Qiagen OneStep RT-PCR kit. Using fastp at Q25 and MiXCR, TCRdb reprocessed the public reads and kept productive beta chains. All rows with the same CDR3 protein become a single entry with the most common DNA and genes. This sample gives approximately 690,000 distinct CDR3 sequences in total; more than 12% of them show up just once. About 12% of the sample belongs to the ten largest clones. The sequencing sample was made of blood. These receptors were obtained from a woman in her forties or fifties with Graves' ophthalmopathy.

The chain links TRBV28 to TRBJ2-7; 9 bases are shared with TRBD2. The CDR3 is 15 residues long. Germline loops: CDR1 MDHEN, CDR2 SYDVKM. V was clipped by 4 bases and J by 3 bases; unmatched bases: 7. In DNA form, the CDR3 reads TGTGCCAGCAGTTGGGCTAGCGGGACGGACTACGAGCAGTACTTC. It codes for CASSWASGTDYEQYF.

This clonotype was counted many times. The chain couples TRBV6-2 or TRBV6-3 to TRBJ2-3; no reliable D call. The germline V gene encodes CDR1 MNHEY and CDR2 SVGEGT. V was pared by 3 bases and J by 1 base, with 17 bases between. The CDR3 has 17 amino acids. The CDR3 DNA is TGTGCCAGCAGTTATCTCGCTCCGCCCCTGGGCACAGATACGCAGTATTTT. Protein sequence: CASSYLAPPLGTDTQYF.

As to this clonotype: A much larger clone differs from this one at a single base, so this may be a read error. This rearrangement joins TRBV7-3 to TRBJ2-1, with 8 bases that match TRBD1. The CDR3 covers 12 residues. The germline V gene encodes CDR1 SGHTA and CDR2 FQGTGA. The DNA for the CDR3 is TGTACCAGCAGGGGGCTTGGAAATGAGCAGTTCTTC. Protein: CTSRGLGNEQFF.

This clonotype was counted many times. The V and J genes are TRBV7-9 and TRBJ2-7; 8 bases are shared with TRBD2. Germline V gene sequence: CDR1 SEHNR, CDR2 FQNEAQ (reference sequence). The CDR3 runs to 14 residues. V dropped 0 bases and J dropped 2; count of bases not matched to a gene: 0. The CDR3 DNA reads as TGTGCCAGCAGCTTAGCAGCGGGAGCCTACGAGCAGTACTTC. Translated: CASSLAAGAYEQYF.

This clonotype was counted between two and nine times. This rearrangement joins TRBV5-6 to TRBJ1-1, with 7 bases that match TRBD1. Trimming cost V 1 base and J 6 bases; bases outside gene matches: 0. The germline gives CDR1 SGHDT, CDR2 YYEEEE. This CDR3 has 12 amino acids. The CDR3 sequence is CASSLRGPEAFF. The CDR3 DNA is TGTGCCAGCAGCTTGAGGGGGCCTGAAGCTTTCTTT.

Ten or more counts support this clonotype. The rearrangement joins TRBV20-1 to TRBJ1-5; D ambiguous. CDR1 and CDR2 from the germline V gene are DFQATT and SNEGSKA (reference sequence). Trimming stripped 1 base from V and 1 base from J, with 11 bases between. This CDR3 comprises 15 residues. CDR3 in DNA: TGCAGTGCTAGAGGAAGGGAAGGCAGCAATCAGCCCCAGCATTTT. Translated: CSARGREGSNQPQHF.

Only a few counts were recorded for this clonotype. This chain joins TRBV18 and TRBJ2-7; 15 bases line up with TRBD2. CDR1 is KGHSH and CDR2 is LQKENI in the germline V gene. The CDR3 is 17 amino acids. The J segment lost 3 bases and the V segment lost 5 bases, leaving 8 bases of the junction unmatched. CDR3 residues: CASSYGLAGGGFYEQYF. The CDR3 DNA is TGTGCCAGCTCATATGGACTAGCGGGAGGGGGGTTCTACGAGCAGTACTTC.

Many counts were recorded for this clonotype. The CDR3 here is CASRGLAGKYEQYF. For the CDR3, the DNA is TGTGCCAGCAGGGGACTAGCGGGAAAGTACGAGCAGTACTTC. This chain links TRBV6-2 or TRBV6-3 with TRBJ2-7, with TRBD2 identical over 13 bases. The CDR3 has 14 residues. V shed 6 bases, J shed 4 bases, and the junction held 3 bases outside the gene matches. Germline loops: CDR1 MNHEY, CDR2 SVGEGT.

The J gene is TRBJ2-5, the V gene TRBV6-2 or TRBV6-3, with D maybe TRBD2 (5 bases). The V gene's germline CDR1 is MNHEY and CDR2 SVGEGT. CDR3 length: 14 residues. V was cut by 4 bases and J by 2 bases, with 11 bases left in between. CDR3 in DNA: TGTGCCAGCAGTTTCTTTGAGGGACAAGAGACCCAGTACTTC. This translates into CASSFFEGQETQYF.

In its sample, this clonotype was seen a few times. This chain links TRBV14 with TRBJ2-7, with unresolved D. This CDR3 comprises 10 residues. Germline CDR1 and CDR2: SGHDN and FVKESK. The germline V and J ends were trimmed by 10 bases and 7 bases, with 11 bases remaining between them. CDR3 residues: CATGPWEQYF. In DNA form, the CDR3 reads TGTGCCACCGGCCCTTGGGAGCAGTACTTC. Filled out from reference TRBV14 and TRBJ2-7, the complete variable domain reads EAGVTQFPSHSVIEKGQTVTLRCDPISGHDNLYWYRRVMGKEIKFLLHFVKESKQDESGMPNNRFLAERTGGTYSTLKVQPAELEDSGVYFCATGPWEQYFGPGTRLTVT.

The table lists this clonotype with many counts. The chain couples TRBV11-2 to TRBJ2-5; weak D call: TRBD1 (7 bases). This CDR3 has 15 residues. V was trimmed by 1 base and J by 5 bases, leaving 14 bases between them. CDR1 and CDR2 from the germline V gene are SGHAT and FQNNGV. The CDR3 spells CASSLVGAGGETQYF. CDR3 DNA: TGTGCCAGCAGCTTAGTCGGGGCAGGGGGGGAGACCCAGTACTTC.

This clonotype was seen only a few times. The V and J genes are TRBV5-1 and TRBJ2-7, with 9 nucleotides matching TRBD2. The CDR3 has 17 residues. CDR1 and CDR2 from the germline V gene are SGHRS and YFSETQ. After removal of 0 bases from V and 1 base from J, the junction contained 8 bases not matched to a gene. CDR3 nucleotides: TGCGCCAGCAGCTTGGTGCGCGCGGGAGGGAGGTCCTACGAGCAGTACTTC. Protein sequence: CASSLVRAGGRSYEQYF.

This clonotype was seen repeatedly, ten times or more. CDR3 coding DNA: TGCAGTGCTAGAGGACTAGCGGACTCCCGTTGGGACTACAATGAGCAGTTCTTC. Protein sequence: CSARGLADSRWDYNEQFF. V and J are TRBV20-1 and TRBJ2-1; 9 bases fit TRBD2. CDR3 size: 18 residues. CDR1 is DFQATT, CDR2 SNEGSKA, per germline (reference sequence). J lost 3 bases, V lost 1 base, and 13 bases had no gene match.

This clonotype has a handful of counts. J is TRBJ1-1 and V is TRBV19, with D uncertain. The CDR3 extends over 17 amino acids. The V and J ends lost 3 bases and 0 bases respectively, with 17 bases between them. Germline-derived CDR1 and CDR2 are LNHDA and SQIVND (reference sequence). This CDR3 reads CASSINPNPAMNTEAFF. As DNA, the CDR3 is TGTGCCAGTAGTATTAATCCCAACCCGGCCATGAACACTGAAGCTTTCTTT.

This clonotype was counted at least ten times. The chain employs TRBV18 and TRBJ2-5; no definite D call. Between the trimmed V and J ends, which lost 4 bases and 4 bases, there was a span of 16 bases. CDR3 length: 15 residues. CDR1 is KGHSH, CDR2 LQKENI, per germline. The CDR3 region has the DNA TGTGCCAGCTCACTTGTCGGCGGCATGGGAGAGACCCAGTACTTC. Amino acid sequence: CASSLVGGMGETQYF. The complete variable domain, with remaining parts taken from reference TRBV18 and TRBJ2-5, reads NAGVMQNPRHLVRRRGQEARLRCSPMKGHSHVYWYRQLPEEGLKFMVYLQKENIIDESGMPKERFSAEFPKEGPSILRIQQVVRGDSAAYFCASSLVGGMGETQYFGPGTRLLVL.

This clonotype was seen ten or more times. The genes are TRBV3-1 and TRBJ2-7; 7 nucleotides match TRBD1. The CDR3 runs to 15 residues. The germline gives CDR1 LGHDT, CDR2 YNNKEL (reference sequence). V shed 4 bases and J 2 bases; nucleotides not matched to a gene: 8. DNA of the CDR3: TGTGCCAGCAGCCGACAGGGAAGCCTCCCCTACGAGCAGTACTTC. Protein sequence: CASSRQGSLPYEQYF.

In the case of this clonotype: As the CDR3 is not closed by the conserved phenylalanine or tryptophan, this likely results from a read error. The genes are TRBV5-4 and TRBJ2-5, with TRBD1 matching 7 bases. This CDR3 is 15 amino acids long. Germline assignment: CDR1 SGHNT and CDR2 YYREEE (reference sequence). V trimming: 6 bases; J trimming: 2 bases; junction bases outside the gene matches: 10. The CDR3 protein is CASTRQGSTQETQYY. The CDR3 DNA reads TGTGCCAGCACCCGACAGGGATCTACACAAGAGACCCAGTACTAC.

The gene calls are TRBV24-1 and TRBJ2-3; tentatively, D is TRBD2 (6 bases). CDR1 KGHDR and CDR2 SFDVKD come from the germline V gene. Trimming took 3 bases from V and 2 from J, leaving 17 bases between them. The CDR3 length is 17 residues. CDR3 sequence (DNA): TGTGCCACCAGTGATCCCATACCGGGACTCAACACAGATACGCAGTATTTT. Residues: CATSDPIPGLNTDTQYF.

This clonotype was detected many times. This chain connects TRBV2 to TRBJ1-6; D gene uncertain. Germline CDR1 SNHLY, CDR2 FYNNEI. Trimming shortened V by 4 bases and J by 8 bases, and 15 bases separated the two germline ends. The CDR3 has 15 residues. The DNA of the CDR3 is TGTGCCAGCAGTGCCGAAATCCCTGGAGATTCACCCCTCCACTTT. This gives the protein CASSAEIPGDSPLHF.

This clonotype was seen many times. This sequence joins TRBV6-1 and TRBJ2-1, with 12 bases that match TRBD2. Germline V gene data show CDR1 as MNHNS and CDR2 as SASEGT. This CDR3 spans 16 amino acids. With V trimmed by 6 bases and J by 3 bases, 6 bases remained unmatched. The CDR3 reads CASRSLAGGDYNEQFF. The CDR3, as DNA: TGTGCCAGCAGATCCCTAGCGGGAGGGGACTACAATGAGCAGTTCTTC.

Regarding this clonotype: Compared with germline, one end of the junction differs, possibly owing to a read error. The rearrangement joins TRBV20-1 to TRBJ2-1, with 11 bases aligning to TRBD2. The CDR3 loop spans 15 amino acids. Germline assignment: CDR1 DFQATT and CDR2 SNEGSKA (reference sequence). As DNA, the CDR3 is TGCAATGCTAGTACCCTAGCGGGAGGTGGCAATGAGCAGTTCTTC. Its translation: CNASTLAGGGNEQFF.

There are many counts of this clonotype. CDR3 bases: TGCAGTGCTCCAAGAATAGCGGGAGCCAACCAAGAGACCCAGTACTTC. As protein: CSAPRIAGANQETQYF. The chain joins TRBV20-1 to TRBJ2-5, with TRBD2 matching over 9 bases. Per germline, CDR1 DFQATT and CDR2 SNEGSKA (reference sequence). After removal of 5 bases from V and 0 bases from J, the junction contained 10 bases not matched to a gene. This CDR3 spans 16 amino acids.

The rearrangement links TRBV4-2 to TRBJ2-3; D is undetermined. This CDR3 contains 16 residues. Trimming removed 0 bases from V and 2 bases from J, with 12 bases in between. In germline, CDR1 is LGHNA, CDR2 YNFKEQ. The CDR3 loop reads CASSQEGGRYTDTQYF. CDR3 nucleotide sequence: TGTGCCAGCAGCCAAGAAGGTGGCAGGTACACAGATACGCAGTATTTT.